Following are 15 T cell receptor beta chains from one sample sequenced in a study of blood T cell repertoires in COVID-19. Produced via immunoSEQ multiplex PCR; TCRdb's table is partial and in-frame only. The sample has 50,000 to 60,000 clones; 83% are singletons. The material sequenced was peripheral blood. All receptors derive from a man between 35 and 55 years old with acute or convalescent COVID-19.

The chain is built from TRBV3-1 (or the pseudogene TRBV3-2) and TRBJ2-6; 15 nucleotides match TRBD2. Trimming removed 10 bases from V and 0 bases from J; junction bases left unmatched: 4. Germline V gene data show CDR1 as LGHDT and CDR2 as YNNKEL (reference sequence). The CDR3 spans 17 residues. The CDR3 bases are TGTGCCACCCGGACTAGCGGGGGGGCCTCTGGGGCCAACGTCCTGACTTTC. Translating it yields CATRTSGGASGANVLTF.

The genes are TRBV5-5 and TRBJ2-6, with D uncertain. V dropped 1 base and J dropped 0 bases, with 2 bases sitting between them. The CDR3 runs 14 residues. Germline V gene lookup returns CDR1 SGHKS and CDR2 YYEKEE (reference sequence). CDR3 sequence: CASSLHSGANVLTF. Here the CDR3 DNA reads TGTGCCAGCAGCTTGCACTCTGGGGCCAACGTCCTGACTTTC.

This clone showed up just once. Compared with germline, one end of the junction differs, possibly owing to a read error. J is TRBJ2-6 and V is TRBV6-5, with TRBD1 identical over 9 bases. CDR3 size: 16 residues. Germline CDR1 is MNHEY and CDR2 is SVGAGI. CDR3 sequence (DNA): TGTGCCATCAGTTCGGGGACAGGGCCTGGGGCCAACGTCCTGACTTTC. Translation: CAISSGTGPGANVLTF.

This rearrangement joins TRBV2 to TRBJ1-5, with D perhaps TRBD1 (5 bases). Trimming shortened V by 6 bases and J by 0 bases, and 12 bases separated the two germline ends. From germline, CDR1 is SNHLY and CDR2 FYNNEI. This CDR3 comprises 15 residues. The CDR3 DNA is TGTGCCAGCAGGCCAGGGTCACGTAGCAATCAGCCCCAGCATTTT. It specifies CASRPGSRSNQPQHF.

This CDR3 reads CASSLGGRGSEPQHF. In DNA, the CDR3 is TGTGCCAGCAGCTTAGGAGGACGGGGGAGTGAGCCCCAGCATTTT. This chain links TRBV7-2 with TRBJ1-5; the D gene is possibly TRBD1 (5 bases). The V end was cut by 1 base, the J end by 8 bases, with 15 bases between. The V gene's germline CDR1 is SGHTA and CDR2 FQGNSA. There are 15 residues in the CDR3. The whole variable domain, filled in from reference TRBV7-2 and TRBJ1-5, reads GAGVSQSPSNKVTEKGKDVELRCDPISGHTALYWYRQSLGQGLEFLIYFQGNSAPDKSGLPSDRFSAERTGGSVSTLTIQRTQQEDSAVYLCASSLGGRGSEPQHFGDGTRLSIL.

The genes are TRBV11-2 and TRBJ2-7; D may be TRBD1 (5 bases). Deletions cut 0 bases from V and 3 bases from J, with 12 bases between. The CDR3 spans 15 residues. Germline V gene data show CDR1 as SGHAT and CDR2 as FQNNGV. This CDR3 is CASSLEGRTLYEQYV. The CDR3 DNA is TGTGCCAGCAGCTTAGAGGGCAGGACACTCTACGAGCAGTACGTC.

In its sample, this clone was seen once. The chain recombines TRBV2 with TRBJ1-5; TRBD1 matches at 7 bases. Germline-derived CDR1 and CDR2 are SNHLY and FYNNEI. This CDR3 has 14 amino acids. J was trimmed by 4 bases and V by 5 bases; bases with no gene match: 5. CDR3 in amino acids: CASSRQGENQPQHF. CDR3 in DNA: TGTGCCAGCAGTCGACAGGGAGAAAATCAGCCCCAGCATTTT.

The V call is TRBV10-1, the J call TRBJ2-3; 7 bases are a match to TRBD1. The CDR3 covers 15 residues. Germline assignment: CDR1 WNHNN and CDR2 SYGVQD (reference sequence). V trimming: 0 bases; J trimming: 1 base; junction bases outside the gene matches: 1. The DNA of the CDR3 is TGCGCCAGCAGTGAGTCAACAGGGGGCACAGATACGCAGTATTTT. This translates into CASSESTGGTDTQYF.

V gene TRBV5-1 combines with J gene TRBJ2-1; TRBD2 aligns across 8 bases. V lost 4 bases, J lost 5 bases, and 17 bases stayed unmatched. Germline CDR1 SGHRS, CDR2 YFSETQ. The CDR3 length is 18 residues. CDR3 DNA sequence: TGCGCCAGCAGCCTCGGACGAGTCCGCACTAGCGGACACAATGAGCAGTTCTTC. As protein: CASSLGRVRTSGHNEQFF. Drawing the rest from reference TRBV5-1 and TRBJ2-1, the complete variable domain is KAGVTQTPRYLIKTRGQQVTLSCSPISGHRSVSWYQQTPGQGLQFLFEYFSETQRNKGNFPGRFSGRQFSNSRSEMNVSTLELGDSALYLCASSLGRVRTSGHNEQFFGPGTRLTVL.

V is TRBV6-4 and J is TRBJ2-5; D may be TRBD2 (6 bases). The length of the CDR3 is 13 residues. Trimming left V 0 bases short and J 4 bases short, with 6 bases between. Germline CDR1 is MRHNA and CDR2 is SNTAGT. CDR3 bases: TGTGCCAGCAGTGACTCCGGGGGAGAGACCCAGTACTTC. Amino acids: CASSDSGGETQYF.

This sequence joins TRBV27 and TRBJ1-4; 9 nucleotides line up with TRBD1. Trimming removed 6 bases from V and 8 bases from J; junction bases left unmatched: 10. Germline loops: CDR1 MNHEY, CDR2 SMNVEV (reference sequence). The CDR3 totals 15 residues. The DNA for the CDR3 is TGTGCCAGCAGACCTGCCGGGACAGGGAGGGAAAAACTGTTTTTT. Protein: CASRPAGTGREKLFF. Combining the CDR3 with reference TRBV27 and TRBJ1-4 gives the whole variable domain EAQVTQNPRYLITVTGKKLTVTCSQNMNHEYMSWYRQDPGLGLRQIYYSMNVEVTDKGDVPEGYKVSRKEKRNFPLILESPSPNQTSLYFCASRPAGTGREKLFFGSGTQLSVL.

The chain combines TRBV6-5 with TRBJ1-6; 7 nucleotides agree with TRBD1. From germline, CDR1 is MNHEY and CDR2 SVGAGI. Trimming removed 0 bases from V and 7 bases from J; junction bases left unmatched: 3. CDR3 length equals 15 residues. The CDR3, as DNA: TGTGCCAGCAGTTACTCCCGGGACAGCAATTCACCCCTCCACTTT. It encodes CASSYSRDSNSPLHF.

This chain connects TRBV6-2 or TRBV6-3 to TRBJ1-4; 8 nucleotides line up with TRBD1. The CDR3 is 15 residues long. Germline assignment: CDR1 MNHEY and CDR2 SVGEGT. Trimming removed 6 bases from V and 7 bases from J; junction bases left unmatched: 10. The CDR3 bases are TGTGCCAGCAGCTTATCAGGGGGCAACGTTGAAAAACTGTTTTTT. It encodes CASSLSGGNVEKLFF.

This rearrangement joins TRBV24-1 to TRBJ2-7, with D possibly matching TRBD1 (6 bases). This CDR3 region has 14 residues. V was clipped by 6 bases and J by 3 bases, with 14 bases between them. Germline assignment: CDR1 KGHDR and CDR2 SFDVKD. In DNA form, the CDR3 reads TGTGCCACCAGTAGAGGGGGTGCTAACTACGAGCAGTACGTC. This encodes CATSRGGANYEQYV.

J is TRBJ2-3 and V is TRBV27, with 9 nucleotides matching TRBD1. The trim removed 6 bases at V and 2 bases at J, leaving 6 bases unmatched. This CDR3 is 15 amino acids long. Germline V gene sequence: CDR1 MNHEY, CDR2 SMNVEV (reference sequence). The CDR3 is CASSETGGYTDTQYF. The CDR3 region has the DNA TGTGCCAGCAGCGAGACAGGGGGTTACACAGATACGCAGTATTTT.